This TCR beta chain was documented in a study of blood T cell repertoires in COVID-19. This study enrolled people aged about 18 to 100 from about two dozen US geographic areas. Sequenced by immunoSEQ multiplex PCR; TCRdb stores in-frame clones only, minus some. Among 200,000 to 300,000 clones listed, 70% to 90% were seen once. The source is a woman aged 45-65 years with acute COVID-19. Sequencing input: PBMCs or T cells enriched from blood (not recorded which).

In DNA form, the CDR3 reads TGTGCCAGCAGCCAAGATTGGGGACAGGGGCCCTACGAGCAGTACTTC. Translating it yields CASSQDWGQGPYEQYF. The genes are TRBV4-2 and TRBJ2-7; 10 nucleotides align to TRBD1. The V and J ends lost 0 bases and 2 bases, in that order; junction bases with no gene match: 4. Per germline, CDR1 LGHNA and CDR2 YNFKEQ. The CDR3 totals 16 residues.